These 24 T cell receptor beta chains were all obtained from the same sample, sequenced in a study of blood T cells in healthy people across ages. Alongside a J-beta primer mix, a sample-barcoded 5' primer served in a second PCR lasting about 7 to 12 cycles. Via MiXCR, TCRdb re-called the 5' RACE reads, giving one row per CDR3 protein. The sample carries about 1.5 million distinct CDR3 sequences, under 55% recorded once. The sample was blood. These receptors were obtained from a woman aged 18 to 35 in good health.

This clonotype was seen a few times. This rearrangement joins TRBV15 to TRBJ1-6; D unclear. Germline-derived CDR1 and CDR2 are LNHNV and YYDKDF (reference sequence). V lost 2 bases, J lost 16 bases, and 24 bases lay in between. The CDR3 extends over 16 amino acids. For the CDR3, the DNA is TGTGCCACCAGCAGACTAACTGGACGGGCCATCCCGTTTCTCCACTTT. This gives the protein CATSRLTGRAIPFLHF.

The V call is TRBV28, the J call TRBJ2-5; 8 bases align to TRBD1. CDR1 and CDR2 (germline): MDHEN, SYDVKM. This CDR3 region has 16 residues. V gave up 6 bases and J gave up 3 bases; unmatched junction bases: 12. The CDR3, as DNA: TGTGCCAGCAGACCTTTTGAGGACAGGGTGAAAGAGACCCAGTACTTC. Protein product: CASRPFEDRVKETQYF.

This rearrangement joins TRBV7-2 to TRBJ2-4; D ambiguous. The V gene's germline CDR1 is SGHTA and CDR2 FQGNSA. The V gene lost 6 bases and the J gene lost 1 base, with 13 bases spanning the gap. This CDR3 has 15 amino acids. CDR3 in amino acids: CASSSKTTAKNIQYF. The CDR3 bases are TGTGCCAGCAGTTCAAAGACAACCGCCAAAAACATTCAGTACTTC.

The chain uses TRBV7-2 and TRBJ2-1; TRBD2 matches 8 bases. CDR3 length: 16 amino acids. Trimming took 2 bases from V and 5 from J; bases not matched to a gene: 8. Germline CDR1 is SGHTA and CDR2 is FQGNSA. DNA for the CDR3: TGTGCCAGCAGCTTAAGGAGTTTAGCGGGGCACAATGAGCAGTTCTTC. Amino acids: CASSLRSLAGHNEQFF. The variable domain in full, completed from reference TRBV7-2 and TRBJ2-1, reads GAGVSQSPSNKVTEKGKDVELRCDPISGHTALYWYRQSLGQGLEFLIYFQGNSAPDKSGLPSDRFSAERTGGSVSTLTIQRTQQEDSAVYLCASSLRSLAGHNEQFFGPGTRLTVL.

V is TRBV6-6 and J is TRBJ1-5; TRBD1 matches at 9 bases. CDR1 and CDR2 from the germline V gene are MNHNY and SVGAGI (reference sequence). Trimming took 6 bases from V and 5 from J; bases not matched to a gene: 11. This CDR3 contains 16 residues. The CDR3 spells CASSKGQGLVDQPQHF. The CDR3 bases are TGTGCCAGCAGCAAGGGACAGGGTTTGGTGGATCAGCCCCAGCATTTT.

In this sample, this clonotype turned up a few times. This chain links TRBV15 with TRBJ2-7, with D possibly being TRBD1 (5 bases). The CDR3 contains 18 residues. Looked up from germline, CDR1 is LNHNV and CDR2 is YYDKDF (reference sequence). Trimming pared 1 base from V and 2 bases from J, leaving 21 bases between. The CDR3 DNA is TGTGCCACCAGCAGAGTGACCTCCCGGGCAGGGATGGCCTACGAGCAGTACTTC. It encodes CATSRVTSRAGMAYEQYF.

CDR3 protein: CASSQDLGAGQPQHF. CDR3 coding DNA: TGCGCCAGCAGCCAAGATCTTGGGGCCGGGCAGCCCCAGCATTTT. The rearrangement uses TRBV4-3 and TRBJ1-5; D possibly corresponds to TRBD1 (5 bases). Trimming shortened V by 0 bases and J by 7 bases, and 13 bases separated the two germline ends. From germline, CDR1 is LGHNA and CDR2 YSLEER. The CDR3 contains 15 residues.

This clonotype has a handful of counts. This chain connects TRBV3-1 to TRBJ1-5; 7 nucleotides match TRBD1. The CDR3 covers 14 residues. The germline gives CDR1 LGHDT, CDR2 YNNKEL (reference sequence). V lost 4 bases and J lost 3; bases outside the gene matches: 3. Written as DNA, the CDR3 is TGTGCCAGCAGCCGACAGGGACACAATCAGCCCCAGCATTTT. Protein: CASSRQGHNQPQHF.

The chain carries TRBV5-1 and TRBJ2-1; D gene unclear. The J call may be mistaken, given a closer DNA end match to TRBJ2-7. Germline V CDR1 and CDR2: SGHRS, YFSETQ. This CDR3 comprises 15 residues. In DNA form, the CDR3 reads TGCGCCAGCAGCCTCCGTTCGGCCGTGGATTCTGAGCAGTACTTC. Its translation is CASSLRSAVDSEQYF.

The chain carries TRBV7-9 and TRBJ2-3, with D maybe TRBD2 (5 bases). Germline loops: CDR1 SEHNR, CDR2 FQNEAQ (reference sequence). V lost 6 bases to trimming and J lost 2 bases, with 15 bases between them. CDR3 length: 15 amino acids. CDR3 coding DNA: TGTGCCAGCAGACCCGTCCCCCGGGACACAGATACGCAGTATTTT. It translates to CASRPVPRDTDTQYF.

A word on this clonotype: The junction departs from germline at one end; a sequencing error may be responsible. The CDR3 protein is CVISVHSYNEQYF. CDR3 coding DNA: TGTGTCATCAGTGTCCATTCCTACAATGAGCAGTACTTC. The V gene is TRBV10-3, the J gene TRBJ2-1; D is undetermined. The DNA end is more similar to TRBJ2-7, so the J call may be wrong. Germline V gives CDR1 ENHRY, CDR2 SYGVKD. The length of the CDR3 is 13 residues.

The rearrangement joins TRBV10-3 to TRBJ2-7; 9 bases fit TRBD1. The V gene's germline CDR1 is ENHRY and CDR2 SYGVKD. V was pared by 5 bases and J by 3 bases, with 2 bases of the junction left unmatched. This CDR3 comprises 13 residues. The CDR3 DNA reads TGTGCCATCAGTCGACAGGGGGACTACGAGCAGTACTTC. It translates to CAISRQGDYEQYF.

The gene calls are TRBV9 and TRBJ2-3; TRBD2 might be the D (6 bases). The V end lost 2 bases, the J end lost 8 bases, and 18 bases lay between the germline ends. CDR1 SGDLS and CDR2 YYNGEE come from the germline V gene. The CDR3 spans 15 residues. The chain's CDR3 is CASSVGSAGQGTQYF. The CDR3 coding sequence is TGTGCCAGCAGCGTGGGTAGTGCGGGGCAGGGTACGCAGTATTTT.

Comment on this clonotype: This may stem from a read error, because a much larger clone lies one nucleotide away. The chain links TRBV20-1 to TRBJ2-1; 9 bases align to TRBD2. The CDR3 contains 13 residues. Looked up from germline, CDR1 is DFQATT and CDR2 is SNEGSKA (reference sequence). V shed 2 bases, J shed 7 bases, and the junction held 3 bases outside the gene matches. CDR3 region: CSARQLAGNEQFF. In nucleotides, the CDR3 is TGCAGTGCTAGACAGCTAGCGGGAAATGAGCAGTTCTTC.

The rearrangement links TRBV12-3 or TRBV12-4 to TRBJ2-7, with D possibly TRBD2 on 5 matching bases. The CDR3 spans 13 residues. Trimming removed 8 bases from V and 0 bases from J, with 11 bases in between. The DNA for the CDR3 is TGTGCCAGCCATGCCGGGAACTCCTACGAGCAGTACTTC. Its protein product is CASHAGNSYEQYF.

This clonotype was counted between two and nine times. The gene calls are TRBV6-5 and TRBJ2-1; a possible D gene is TRBD2 (6 bases). There are 16 residues in the CDR3. Germline V gene sequence: CDR1 MNHEY, CDR2 SVGAGI. Trimming left V 2 bases short and J 1 base short, with 12 bases between. CDR3 in DNA: TGTGCCAGCAGTTACCCCGGGGGATTGTCCTACAATGAGCAGTTCTTC. Amino acids: CASSYPGGLSYNEQFF.

The chain employs TRBV14 and TRBJ1-1, with a possible D match to TRBD1 (5 bases). Germline V gene lookup returns CDR1 SGHDN and CDR2 FVKESK. The V and J ends lost 3 bases and 3 bases respectively, with 8 bases between them. This CDR3 is built from 13 residues. The CDR3 loop reads CASSQGPDTEAFF. The DNA for the CDR3 is TGTGCCAGCAGCCAGGGGCCGGACACTGAAGCTTTCTTT.

The rearrangement uses TRBV5-1 and TRBJ2-3; 7 bases match TRBD1. Germline CDR1 and CDR2: SGHRS and YFSETQ. The CDR3 sequence is 17 residues long. V shed 4 bases, J shed 0 bases, and the junction held 11 bases outside the gene matches. CDR3 sequence reads: CASSKGTASYSTDTQYF. In DNA form, the CDR3 reads TGCGCCAGCAGCAAAGGGACAGCGTCCTATAGCACAGATACGCAGTATTTT.

The chain employs TRBV12-3 or TRBV12-4 and TRBJ2-3; a possible D gene is TRBD2 (6 bases). This CDR3 contains 14 residues. V dropped 2 bases and J dropped 11 bases, with 17 bases sitting between them. The CDR3 protein is CASSLRSSADVQYF. CDR3 DNA: TGTGCCAGCAGTTTACGGTCTAGCGCAGATGTGCAGTATTTT.

This clonotype was observed a single time. The V gene is TRBV28, the J gene TRBJ1-5; D is perhaps TRBD1 (5 bases). The CDR3 extends over 16 amino acids. Deletions cut 6 bases from V and 1 base from J, with 16 bases between. Germline V gene sequence: CDR1 MDHEN, CDR2 SYDVKM. The CDR3 DNA follows: TGTGCCAGCAGCTTCCTATGGGGGAGGAGCAATCAGCCCCAGCATTTT. Its protein product is CASSFLWGRSNQPQHF.

This CDR3 reads CASSLGRLVEQYF. CDR3 coding DNA: TGTGCCAGCAGTTTGGGTAGGCTCGTCGAGCAGTACTTC. The rearrangement links TRBV27 to TRBJ2-7; D remains unclear. Germline V lookup: CDR1 MNHEY, CDR2 SMNVEV (reference sequence). Trimming removed 3 bases from V and 6 bases from J, with 12 bases in between. CDR3 length: 13 amino acids.

The chain couples TRBV4-3 to TRBJ2-3; D gene ambiguous. The ends were cut back, 4 bases at V and 6 bases at J, with 11 bases in the middle. Germline V gene data show CDR1 as LGHNA and CDR2 as YSLEER. This CDR3 has 13 amino acids. CDR3 amino acids: CASSPNLRDTQYF. CDR3 coding DNA: TGCGCCAGCAGCCCGAACCTACGGGATACGCAGTATTTT.

This clonotype was counted between two and nine times. This rearrangement joins TRBV20-1 to TRBJ2-7, with D uncertain. The germline V gene encodes CDR1 DFQATT and CDR2 SNEGSKA (reference sequence). V lost 3 bases and J lost 4, with 10 bases in between. The CDR3 runs 12 residues. The CDR3 bases are TGCAGTGCTAGGTTAGATCTATACGAGCAGTACTTC. As protein: CSARLDLYEQYF.

V and J are TRBV4-2 and TRBJ1-1; unclear D gene. V lost 1 base to trimming and J lost 0 bases, with 12 bases between them. Looked up from germline, CDR1 is LGHNA and CDR2 is YNFKEQ. The CDR3 spans 16 residues. The CDR3 DNA reads as TGTGCCAGCAGCCAAGTATTAGGACGGTTGAACACTGAAGCTTTCTTT. As protein: CASSQVLGRLNTEAFF.